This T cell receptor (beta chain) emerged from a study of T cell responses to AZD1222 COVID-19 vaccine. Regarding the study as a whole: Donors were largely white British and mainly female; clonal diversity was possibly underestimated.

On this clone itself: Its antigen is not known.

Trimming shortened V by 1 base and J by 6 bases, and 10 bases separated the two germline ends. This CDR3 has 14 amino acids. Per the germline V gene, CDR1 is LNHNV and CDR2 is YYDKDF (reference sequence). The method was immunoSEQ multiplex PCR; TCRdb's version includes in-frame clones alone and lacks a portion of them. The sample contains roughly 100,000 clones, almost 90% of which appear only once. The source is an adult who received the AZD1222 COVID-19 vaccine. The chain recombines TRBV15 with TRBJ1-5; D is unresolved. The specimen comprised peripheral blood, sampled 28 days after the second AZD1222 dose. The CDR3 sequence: CATSRAQKGQPQHF. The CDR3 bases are TGTGCCACCAGCAGAGCTCAAAAGGGTCAGCCCCAGCATTTT.